The 25 T cell receptor beta chains below were found in one sample sequenced in a study of blood T cell repertoires in COVID-19. Assay used: immunoSEQ multiplex PCR; TCRdb lists only in-frame clones, some missing. The repertoire has 220,000 or so clones, roughly 75% of them found once; the top ten carry around 6%. Specimen: peripheral blood. These receptors came from a woman aged 70 to 79 with acute or convalescent COVID-19.

The rearrangement links TRBV29-1 to TRBJ2-7; 9 bases match TRBD2. Germline assignment: CDR1 SQVTM and CDR2 ANQGSEA. Trimming cost V 5 bases and J 3 bases; bases outside gene matches: 5. The CDR3 is 13 residues long. Written as DNA, the CDR3 is TGCAGCGTTTGGCGGGAGGGCGGCTACGAGCAGTACTTC. Protein sequence: CSVWREGGYEQYF.

The V call is TRBV6-5, the J call TRBJ1-3; D is ambiguous. The CDR3 is made up of 16 amino acids. Between the trimmed V and J ends, which lost 4 bases and 0 bases, there was a span of 13 bases. Germline V gives CDR1 MNHEY, CDR2 SVGAGI. Here the CDR3 DNA reads TGTGCCAGCAGTTGGAGCTTTCTCAGCTCTGGAAACACCATATATTTT. Amino acid sequence: CASSWSFLSSGNTIYF.

The chain combines TRBV3-1 (or the pseudogene TRBV3-2) with TRBJ2-1, with TRBD2 matching over 10 bases. CDR1 and CDR2 from the germline V gene are LGHDT and YNNKEL (reference sequence). The CDR3 runs to 14 residues. With 4 bases clipped from V and 10 bases from J, the junction kept 7 bases outside the gene matches. CDR3 sequence reads: CASSLTRTSGEQFF. The CDR3 DNA sequence: TGTGCCAGCAGCCTAACTCGGACTAGCGGAGAGCAGTTCTTC.

The chain is built from TRBV2 and TRBJ2-1, with 11 bases fitting TRBD2. Germline loops: CDR1 SNHLY, CDR2 FYNNEI. The J segment lost 6 bases and the V segment lost 2 bases, leaving 3 bases of the junction unmatched. The CDR3 loop spans 15 amino acids. The CDR3 coding sequence is TGTGCCAGCAGTGAACTAGCGGGAGGCTTCAATGAGCAGTTCTTC. This codes for CASSELAGGFNEQFF.

The table lists this clone with many counts. This chain uses TRBV6-5 with TRBJ2-1; 8 bases match TRBD1. J lost 4 bases, V lost 4 bases, and 9 bases had no gene match. In germline, CDR1 is MNHEY, CDR2 SVGAGI. CDR3 size: 16 residues. The CDR3 DNA sequence: TGTGCCAGCAGTTCGGGACAGGACACGGGGTACAATGAGCAGTTCTTC. This gives the protein CASSSGQDTGYNEQFF.

About this clone: Other DNA variants within this sample encode the same CDR3. This chain links TRBV19 with TRBJ1-1, with D maybe TRBD1 (6 bases). Trimming left V 5 bases short and J 0 bases short, with 10 bases between. Germline-derived CDR1 and CDR2 are LNHDA and SQIVND (reference sequence). This CDR3 has 14 amino acids. This chain's CDR3 is CASSPQGLNTEAFF. Here the CDR3 DNA reads TGTGCCAGTAGTCCACAGGGCTTGAACACTGAAGCTTTCTTT.

The V call is TRBV5-1, the J call TRBJ1-1, with a weak D call TRBD1 (5 bases). This CDR3 is 15 amino acids long. Germline values: CDR1 SGHRS, CDR2 YFSETQ. With 2 bases removed from V and 1 base from J, the gap between germline ends came to 12 bases. CDR3: CASSLGVPRNTEAFF. The CDR3 DNA reads TGCGCCAGCAGCTTAGGGGTCCCCCGGAACACTGAAGCTTTCTTT. Drawing the rest from reference TRBV5-1 and TRBJ1-1, the complete variable domain is KAGVTQTPRYLIKTRGQQVTLSCSPISGHRSVSWYQQTPGQGLQFLFEYFSETQRNKGNFPGRFSGRQFSNSRSEMNVSTLELGDSALYLCASSLGVPRNTEAFFGQGTRLTVV.

This chain joins TRBV5-6 and TRBJ2-3; 9 bases are a match to TRBD2. The ends lost 0 bases at V and 5 bases at J; junction bases unmatched: 4. The CDR3 is 15 amino acids. CDR1 is SGHDT and CDR2 is YYEEEE in the germline V gene. As DNA, the CDR3 is TGTGCCAGCAGCTTGGAGTCGCGGGGGGGAGATACGCAGTATTTT. This sequence encodes CASSLESRGGDTQYF. Variable domain in full (rest from reference TRBV5-6 and TRBJ2-3): DAGVTQSPTHLIKTRGQQVTLRCSPKSGHDTVSWYQQALGQGPQFIFQYYEEEERQRGNFPDRFSGHQFPNYSSELNVNALLLGDSALYLCASSLESRGGDTQYFGPGTRLTVL.

The V call is TRBV7-9, the J call TRBJ2-7; 10 positions agree with TRBD1. The CDR3 is made up of 15 amino acids. V lost 2 bases and J lost 2; bases outside the gene matches: 3. Germline CDR1 and CDR2: SEHNR and FQNEAQ (reference sequence). CDR3 sequence (DNA): TGTGCCAGCAGCTTACCCGGGACAGGGGCCTACGAGCAGTACTTC. This encodes CASSLPGTGAYEQYF.

The sample holds a few counts of this clone. The chain links TRBV11-2 to TRBJ1-6, with D hard to call. V was shortened by 4 bases and J by 4 bases, with 5 bases between the two germline ends. CDR1 is SGHAT and CDR2 is FQNNGV in the germline V gene. The CDR3 sequence is 13 residues long. The CDR3 is CASSSTYNSPLHF. The DNA of the CDR3 is TGTGCCAGCAGCTCTACTTATAATTCACCCCTCCACTTT.

As concerns this clone: The sample contains more than one DNA sequence encoding this CDR3. The J gene is TRBJ1-4, the V gene TRBV19, with a weak D call TRBD1 (6 bases). The CDR3 is 14 amino acids. V was trimmed by 6 bases and J by 3 bases, leaving 11 bases between them. CDR1 and CDR2 from the germline V gene are LNHDA and SQIVND (reference sequence). CDR3 region: CASSPTGSNEKLFF. The CDR3 DNA follows: TGTGCCAGTAGCCCCACAGGGTCTAATGAAAAACTGTTTTTT.

The rearrangement joins TRBV7-2 to TRBJ1-1, with TRBD1 matching 11 bases. Looked up from germline, CDR1 is SGHTA and CDR2 is FQGNSA. The V and J ends lost 5 bases and 1 base, in that order; junction bases with no gene match: 9. This CDR3 has 17 residues. CDR3 bases: TGTGCCAGCAGCCCTAGGTGGGGACAGGGGGGGAACACTGAAGCTTTCTTT. Amino acid sequence: CASSPRWGQGGNTEAFF.

The CDR3 loop reads CASSPGTGSRETQYF. CDR3 nucleotide sequence: TGTGCCAGCAGCCCCGGGACAGGGTCAAGAGAGACCCAGTACTTC. The genes are TRBV7-3 and TRBJ2-5; 9 nucleotides agree with TRBD1. There are 15 residues in the CDR3. V lost 5 bases to trimming and J lost 4 bases; unmatched junction nucleotides: 8. Germline V gene sequence: CDR1 SGHTA, CDR2 FQGTGA.

The chain joins TRBV27 to TRBJ2-2, with D perhaps TRBD1 (5 bases). Trimming removed 5 bases from V and 2 bases from J, with 9 bases in between. CDR3 length equals 14 residues. The germline CDR1 and CDR2 sequences are MNHEY and SMNVEV (reference sequence). CDR3 protein: CASSLRVNTGELFF. The CDR3 DNA follows: TGTGCCAGCAGTCTCAGGGTTAACACCGGGGAGCTGTTTTTT.

The chain is built from TRBV19 and TRBJ2-2; a possible D gene is TRBD2 (5 bases). There are 16 residues in the CDR3. Germline V gene lookup returns CDR1 LNHDA and CDR2 SQIVND (reference sequence). With 5 bases removed from V and 4 bases from J, the gap between germline ends came to 17 bases. This CDR3 is CASSSSGGWATGELFF. CDR3 sequence (DNA): TGTGCCAGTAGTTCCTCTGGCGGGTGGGCCACCGGGGAGCTGTTTTTT.

This sequence joins TRBV19 and TRBJ2-5, with 7 nucleotides matching TRBD1. Germline trimming cut 5 bases from V and 7 bases from J; bases unmatched to any gene: 7. The CDR3 has 13 residues. Germline loops: CDR1 LNHDA, CDR2 SQIVND (reference sequence). The CDR3 DNA reads as TGTGCCAGTAGTTCGACAGGGTTCGCGACCCAGTACTTC. Translated, it gives CASSSTGFATQYF.

The gene calls are TRBV27 and TRBJ1-2, with D tentatively TRBD1 (6 bases). The CDR3 runs 14 residues. CDR1 is MNHEY and CDR2 is SMNVEV in the germline V gene (reference sequence). V lost 6 bases, J lost 1 base, and 12 bases lay in between. The CDR3 DNA follows: TGTGCCAGCAGGGGGGCAGGCCATAACTATGGCTACACCTTC. Its protein product is CASRGAGHNYGYTF.

The chain uses TRBV15 and TRBJ1-2; D gene ambiguous. The germline CDR1 and CDR2 sequences are LNHNV and YYDKDF (reference sequence). The CDR3 runs to 12 residues. The V gene lost 5 bases and the J gene lost 6 bases, with 10 bases spanning the gap. The DNA for the CDR3 is TGTGCCACCAGCCGCGGGTGGGATGGCTACACCTTC. It codes for CATSRGWDGYTF.

This sequence joins TRBV6-5 and TRBJ1-2, with D perhaps matching TRBD1 (6 bases). V dropped 0 bases and J dropped 7 bases, with 9 bases sitting between them. This CDR3 region has 13 residues. Germline CDR1 reads MNHEY; CDR2 reads SVGAGI. Written as DNA, the CDR3 is TGTGCCAGCAGTTACTCTACAGGGCTTGGCTACACCTTC. Translating it yields CASSYSTGLGYTF.

The CDR3 DNA reads TGCAGCGTATCCGGGACAGGGGGGCCAGATACGCAGTATTTT. Translation: CSVSGTGGPDTQYF. The gene calls are TRBV29-1 and TRBJ2-3; TRBD1 agrees at 11 bases. Losses at the gene ends were 6 bases for V and 4 bases for J; bases not matched to a gene: 6. Germline CDR1 reads SQVTM; CDR2 reads ANQGSEA. This CDR3 comprises 14 residues.

In its sample, this clone was seen once. CDR3 in DNA: TGTGCCAGTAGTCCCAGGGGGAGTCAGCCCCAGCATTTT. It specifies CASSPRGSQPQHF. The chain links TRBV19 to TRBJ1-5, with TRBD1 matching over 7 bases. V lost 5 bases and J lost 6; bases outside the gene matches: 4. CDR3 size: 13 residues. Germline V gene lookup returns CDR1 LNHDA and CDR2 SQIVND (reference sequence). The full variable domain, its missing parts supplied by reference TRBV19 and TRBJ1-5, is DGGITQSPKYLFRKEGQNVTLSCEQNLNHDAMYWYRQDPGQGLRLIYYSQIVNDFQKGDIAEGYSVSREKKESFPLTVTSAQKNPTAFYLCASSPRGSQPQHFGDGTRLSIL.

The gene calls are TRBV5-1 and TRBJ2-7, with D possibly matching TRBD1 (6 bases). Germline CDR1 and CDR2: SGHRS and YFSETQ. The CDR3 is 14 residues long. V dropped 4 bases and J dropped 1 base, with 12 bases sitting between them. CDR3 protein: CASSPGHQSYEQYF. CDR3 coding DNA: TGCGCCAGCAGCCCGGGACACCAGTCCTACGAGCAGTACTTC.

The chain is built from TRBV3-1 (or the pseudogene TRBV3-2) and TRBJ1-4; D not certain. The CDR3 sequence is 16 residues long. In germline, CDR1 is LGHDT, CDR2 YNNKEL (reference sequence). Trimming left V 4 bases short and J 7 bases short, with 19 bases between. In DNA, the CDR3 is TGTGCCAGCAGCCGGTTAAGACTTCTGGGTGGTGAAAAACTGTTTTTT. This translates into CASSRLRLLGGEKLFF.

The count of this clone is one. The gene calls are TRBV29-1 and TRBJ2-5; 7 bases align to TRBD1. Losses at the gene ends were 5 bases for V and 2 bases for J; bases not matched to a gene: 17. Germline V gene data show CDR1 as SQVTM and CDR2 as ANQGSEA. This CDR3 has 17 residues. As DNA, the CDR3 is TGCAGCGTTCATGGTTCATCGGGGACAGCCCAACAAGAGACCCAGTACTTC. Translating it yields CSVHGSSGTAQQETQYF.

The gene calls are TRBV28 and TRBJ1-5, with a tentative D call TRBD1 (6 bases). V was shortened by 7 bases and J by 1 base, with 11 bases between the two germline ends. The V gene's germline CDR1 is MDHEN and CDR2 SYDVKM. This CDR3 has 14 residues. Here the CDR3 DNA reads TGTGCCAGCAACAGGGCGGTAAGCAATCAGCCCCAGCATTTT. Residues: CASNRAVSNQPQHF. The variable domain in full, completed from reference TRBV28 and TRBJ1-5, reads DVKVTQSSRYLVKRTGEKVFLECVQDMDHENMFWYRQDPGLGLRLIYFSYDVKMKEKGDIPEGYSVSREKKERFSLILESASTNQTSMYLCASNRAVSNQPQHFGDGTRLSIL.